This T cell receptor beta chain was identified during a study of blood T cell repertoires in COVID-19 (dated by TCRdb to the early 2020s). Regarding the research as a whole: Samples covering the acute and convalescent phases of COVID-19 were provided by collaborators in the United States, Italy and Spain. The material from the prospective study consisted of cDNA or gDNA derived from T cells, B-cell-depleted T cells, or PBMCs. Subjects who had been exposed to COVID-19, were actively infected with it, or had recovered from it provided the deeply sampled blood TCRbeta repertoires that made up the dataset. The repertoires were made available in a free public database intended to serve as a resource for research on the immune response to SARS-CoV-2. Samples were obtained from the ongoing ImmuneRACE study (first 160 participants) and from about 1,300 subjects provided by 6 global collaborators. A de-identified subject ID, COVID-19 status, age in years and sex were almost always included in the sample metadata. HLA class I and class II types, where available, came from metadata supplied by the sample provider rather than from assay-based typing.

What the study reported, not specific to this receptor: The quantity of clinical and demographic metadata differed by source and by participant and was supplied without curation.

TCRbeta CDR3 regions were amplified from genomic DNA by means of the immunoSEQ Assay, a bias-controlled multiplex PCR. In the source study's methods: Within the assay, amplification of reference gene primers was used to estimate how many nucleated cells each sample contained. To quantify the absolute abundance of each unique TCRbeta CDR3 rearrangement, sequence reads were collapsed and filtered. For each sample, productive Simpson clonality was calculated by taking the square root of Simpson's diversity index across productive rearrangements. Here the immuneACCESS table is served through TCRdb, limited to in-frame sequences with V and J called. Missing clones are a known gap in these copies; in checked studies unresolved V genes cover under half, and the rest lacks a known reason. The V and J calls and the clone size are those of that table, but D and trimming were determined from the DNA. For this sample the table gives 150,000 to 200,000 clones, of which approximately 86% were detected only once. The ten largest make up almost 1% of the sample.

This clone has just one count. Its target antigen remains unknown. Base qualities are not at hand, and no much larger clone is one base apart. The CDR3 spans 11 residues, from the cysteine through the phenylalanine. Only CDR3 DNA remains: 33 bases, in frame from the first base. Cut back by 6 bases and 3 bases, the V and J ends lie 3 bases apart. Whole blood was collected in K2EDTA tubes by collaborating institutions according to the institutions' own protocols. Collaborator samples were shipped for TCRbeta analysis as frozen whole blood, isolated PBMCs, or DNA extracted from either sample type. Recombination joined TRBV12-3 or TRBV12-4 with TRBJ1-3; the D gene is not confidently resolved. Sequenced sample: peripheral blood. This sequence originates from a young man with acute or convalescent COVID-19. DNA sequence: TGTGCCAGCAGCCTTGGAAACACCATATATTTT. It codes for CASSLGNTIYF.